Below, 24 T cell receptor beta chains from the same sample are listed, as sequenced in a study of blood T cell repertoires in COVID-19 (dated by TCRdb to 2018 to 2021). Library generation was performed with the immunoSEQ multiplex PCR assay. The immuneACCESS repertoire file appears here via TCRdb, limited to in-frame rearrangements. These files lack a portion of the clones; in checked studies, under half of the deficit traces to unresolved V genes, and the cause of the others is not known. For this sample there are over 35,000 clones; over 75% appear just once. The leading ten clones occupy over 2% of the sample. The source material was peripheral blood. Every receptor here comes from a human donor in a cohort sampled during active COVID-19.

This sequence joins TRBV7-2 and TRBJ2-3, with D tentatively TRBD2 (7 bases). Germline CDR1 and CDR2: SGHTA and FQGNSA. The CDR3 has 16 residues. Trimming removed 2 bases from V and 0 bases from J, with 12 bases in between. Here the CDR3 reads CASSLLRGPSTDTQYF. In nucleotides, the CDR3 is TGTGCCAGCAGCTTATTGCGGGGGCCTAGCACAGATACGCAGTATTTT. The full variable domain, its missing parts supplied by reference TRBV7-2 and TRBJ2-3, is GAGVSQSPSNKVTEKGKDVELRCDPISGHTALYWYRQSLGQGLEFLIYFQGNSAPDKSGLPSDRFSAERTGGSVSTLTIQRTQQEDSAVYLCASSLLRGPSTDTQYFGPGTRLTVL.

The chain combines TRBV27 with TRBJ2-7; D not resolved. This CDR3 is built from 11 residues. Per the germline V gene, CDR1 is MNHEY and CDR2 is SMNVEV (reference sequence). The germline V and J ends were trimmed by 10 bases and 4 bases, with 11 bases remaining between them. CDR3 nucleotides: TGTGCCACCCTGCCCGGGTACGAGCAGTACTTC. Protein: CATLPGYEQYF.

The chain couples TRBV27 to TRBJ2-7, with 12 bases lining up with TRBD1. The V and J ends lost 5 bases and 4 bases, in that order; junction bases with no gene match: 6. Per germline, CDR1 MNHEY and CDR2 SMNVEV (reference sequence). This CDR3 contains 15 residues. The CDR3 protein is CASSRGTGGVYEQYF. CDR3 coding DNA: TGTGCCAGCAGTAGGGGGACAGGGGGCGTGTACGAGCAGTACTTC.

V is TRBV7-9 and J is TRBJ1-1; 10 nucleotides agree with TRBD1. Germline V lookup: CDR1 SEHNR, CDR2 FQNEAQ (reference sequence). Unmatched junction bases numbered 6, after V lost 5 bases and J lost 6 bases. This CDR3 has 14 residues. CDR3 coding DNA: TGTGCCAGCAGCCCCGGGACAGGGGTCCCTGAAGCTTTCTTT. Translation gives CASSPGTGVPEAFF.

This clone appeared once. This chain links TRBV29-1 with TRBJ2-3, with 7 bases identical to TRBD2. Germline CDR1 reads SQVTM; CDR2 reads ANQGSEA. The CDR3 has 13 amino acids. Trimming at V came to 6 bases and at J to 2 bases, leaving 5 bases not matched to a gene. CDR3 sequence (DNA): TGCAGCGTGTATGGGGGGGACACAGATACGCAGTATTTT. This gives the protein CSVYGGDTDTQYF.

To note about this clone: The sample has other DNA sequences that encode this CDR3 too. The CDR3, as DNA: TGTGCCAGCTCACCACCGTCCCAGAACACTGAAGCTTTCTTT. Translation: CASSPPSQNTEAFF. The rearrangement uses TRBV18 and TRBJ1-1; D uncertain. Trimming cost V 0 bases and J 1 base, with 6 bases left between them. From germline, CDR1 is KGHSH and CDR2 LQKENI. This CDR3 spans 14 amino acids. Based on the CDR3 plus reference TRBV18 and TRBJ1-1, the full variable domain is NAGVMQNPRHLVRRRGQEARLRCSPMKGHSHVYWYRQLPEEGLKFMVYLQKENIIDESGMPKERFSAEFPKEGPSILRIQQVVRGDSAAYFCASSPPSQNTEAFFGQGTRLTVV.

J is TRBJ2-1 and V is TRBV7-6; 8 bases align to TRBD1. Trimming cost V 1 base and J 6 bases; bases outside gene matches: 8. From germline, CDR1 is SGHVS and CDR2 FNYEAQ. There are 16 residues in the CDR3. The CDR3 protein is CASSLGAGGIINEQFF. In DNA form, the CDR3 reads TGTGCCAGCAGCTTAGGGGCAGGGGGCATTATCAATGAGCAGTTCTTC.

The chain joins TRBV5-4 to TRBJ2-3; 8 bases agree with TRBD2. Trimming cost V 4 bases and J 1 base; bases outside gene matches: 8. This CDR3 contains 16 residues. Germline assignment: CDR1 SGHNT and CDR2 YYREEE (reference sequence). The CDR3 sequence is CASSATRGVGTDTQYF. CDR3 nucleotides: TGTGCCAGCAGCGCCACGCGGGGGGTGGGCACAGATACGCAGTATTTT.

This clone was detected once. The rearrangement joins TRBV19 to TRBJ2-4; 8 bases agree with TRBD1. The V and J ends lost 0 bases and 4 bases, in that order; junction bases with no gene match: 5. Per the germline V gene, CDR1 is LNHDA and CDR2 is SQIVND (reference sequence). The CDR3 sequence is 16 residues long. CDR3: CASSIELTGVKNIQYF. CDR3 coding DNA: TGTGCCAGTAGTATAGAACTGACAGGGGTTAAAAACATTCAGTACTTC. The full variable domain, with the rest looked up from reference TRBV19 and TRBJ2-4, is DGGITQSPKYLFRKEGQNVTLSCEQNLNHDAMYWYRQDPGQGLRLIYYSQIVNDFQKGDIAEGYSVSREKKESFPLTVTSAQKNPTAFYLCASSIELTGVKNIQYFGAGTRLSVL.

CDR3 nucleotides: TGTGCCAGTAGTATTTCGGGAGGGGATCAGCCCCAGCATTTT. It yields the protein CASSISGGDQPQHF. This chain links TRBV19 with TRBJ1-5, with a weak D call TRBD1 (5 bases). Germline V lookup: CDR1 LNHDA, CDR2 SQIVND (reference sequence). V lost 3 bases, J lost 5 bases, and 11 bases lay in between. The CDR3 spans 14 residues.

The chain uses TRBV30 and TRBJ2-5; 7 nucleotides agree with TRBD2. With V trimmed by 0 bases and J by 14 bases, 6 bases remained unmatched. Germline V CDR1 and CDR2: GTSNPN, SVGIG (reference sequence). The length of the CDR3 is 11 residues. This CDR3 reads CAWSVQSGVYF. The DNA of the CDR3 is TGTGCCTGGAGTGTACAGAGCGGGGTATACTTC.

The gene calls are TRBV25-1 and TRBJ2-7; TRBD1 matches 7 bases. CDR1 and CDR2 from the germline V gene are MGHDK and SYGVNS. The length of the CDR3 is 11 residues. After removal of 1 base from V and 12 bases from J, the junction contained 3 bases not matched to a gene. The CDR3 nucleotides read TGTGCCAGCAGTGAATCGACAGGGAGGTACTTC. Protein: CASSESTGRYF.

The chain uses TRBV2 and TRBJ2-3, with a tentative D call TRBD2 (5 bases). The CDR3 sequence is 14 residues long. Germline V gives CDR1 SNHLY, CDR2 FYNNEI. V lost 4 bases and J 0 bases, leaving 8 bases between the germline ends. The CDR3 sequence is CASSVGASTDTQYF. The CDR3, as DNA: TGTGCCAGCAGTGTGGGAGCGAGCACAGATACGCAGTATTTT.

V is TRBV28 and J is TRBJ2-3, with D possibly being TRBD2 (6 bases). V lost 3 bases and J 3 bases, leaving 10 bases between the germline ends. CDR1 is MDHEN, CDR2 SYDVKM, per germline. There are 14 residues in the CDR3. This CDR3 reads CASSFWTNTDTQYF. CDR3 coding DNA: TGTGCCAGCAGTTTTTGGACTAATACAGATACGCAGTATTTT.

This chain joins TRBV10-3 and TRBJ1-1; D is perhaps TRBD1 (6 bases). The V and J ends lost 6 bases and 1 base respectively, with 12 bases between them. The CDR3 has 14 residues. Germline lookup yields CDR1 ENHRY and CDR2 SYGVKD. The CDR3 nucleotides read TGTGCCATCAGCCAGGGGATCGAGAACACTGAAGCTTTCTTT. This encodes CAISQGIENTEAFF.

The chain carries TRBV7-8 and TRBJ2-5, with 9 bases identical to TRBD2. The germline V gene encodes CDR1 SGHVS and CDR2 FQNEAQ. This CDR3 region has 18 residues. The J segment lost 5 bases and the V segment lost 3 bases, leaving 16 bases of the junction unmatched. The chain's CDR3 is CASSFRGRAPGLVETQYF. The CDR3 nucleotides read TGTGCCAGCAGCTTCCGCGGGAGGGCGCCGGGACTAGTGGAGACCCAGTACTTC.

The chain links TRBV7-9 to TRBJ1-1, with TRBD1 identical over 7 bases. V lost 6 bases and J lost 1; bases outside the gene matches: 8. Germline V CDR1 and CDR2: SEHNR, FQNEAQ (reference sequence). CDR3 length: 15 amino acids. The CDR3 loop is CASRRYRDRNTEAFF. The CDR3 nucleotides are TGTGCCAGCAGGCGATACCGGGACAGGAACACTGAAGCTTTCTTT. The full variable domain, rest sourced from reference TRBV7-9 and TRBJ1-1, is DTGVSQNPRHKITKRGQNVTFRCDPISEHNRLYWYRQTLGQGPEFLTYFQNEAQLEKSRLLSDRFSAERPKGSFSTLEIQRTEQGDSAMYLCASRRYRDRNTEAFFGQGTRLTVV.

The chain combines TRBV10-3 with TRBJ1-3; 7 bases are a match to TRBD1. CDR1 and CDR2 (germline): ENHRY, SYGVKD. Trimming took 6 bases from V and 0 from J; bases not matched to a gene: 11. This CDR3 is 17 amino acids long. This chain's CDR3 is CAIRDPGQRASGNTIYF. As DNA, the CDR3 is TGTGCCATCAGGGATCCGGGACAGCGAGCCTCTGGAAACACCATATATTTT.

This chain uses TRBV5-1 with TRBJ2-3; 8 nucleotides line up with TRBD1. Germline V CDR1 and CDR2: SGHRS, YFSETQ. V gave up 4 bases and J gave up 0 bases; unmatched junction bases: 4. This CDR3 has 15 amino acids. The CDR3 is CASSARQGSTDTQYF. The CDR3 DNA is TGCGCCAGCAGCGCCAGACAGGGGAGCACAGATACGCAGTATTTT.

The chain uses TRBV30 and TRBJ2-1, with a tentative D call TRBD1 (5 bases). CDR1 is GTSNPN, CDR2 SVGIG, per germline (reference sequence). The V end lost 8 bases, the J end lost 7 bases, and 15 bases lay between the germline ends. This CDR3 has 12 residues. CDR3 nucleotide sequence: TGTGCCGGCAGGGATTCGAAGAATGAGCAGTTCTTC. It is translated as CAGRDSKNEQFF.

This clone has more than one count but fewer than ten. The CDR3: CASSLSLISEGEQFF. The CDR3 bases are TGTGCCAGCAGCTTGAGTTTAATTTCCGAGGGTGAGCAGTTCTTC. V and J are TRBV5-8 and TRBJ2-1; TRBD2 might be the D (5 bases). The V gene's germline CDR1 is SGHTS and CDR2 YDEGEE. The CDR3 is 15 residues long. V lost 1 base to trimming and J lost 9 bases, with 17 bases between them.

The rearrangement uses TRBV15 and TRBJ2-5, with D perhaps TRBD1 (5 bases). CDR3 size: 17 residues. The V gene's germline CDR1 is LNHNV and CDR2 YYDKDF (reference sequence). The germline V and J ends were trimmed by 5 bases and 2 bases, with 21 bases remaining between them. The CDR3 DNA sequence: TGTGCCACCAGCCCTCCCCCGGAAAGACAGATTCAAGAGACCCAGTACTTC. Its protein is CATSPPPERQIQETQYF. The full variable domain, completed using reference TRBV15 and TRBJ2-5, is DAMVIQNPRYQVTQFGKPVTLSCSQTLNHNVMYWYQQKSSQAPKLLFHYYDKDFNNEADTPDNFQSRRPNTSFCFLDIRSPGLGDTAMYLCATSPPPERQIQETQYFGPGTRLLVL.

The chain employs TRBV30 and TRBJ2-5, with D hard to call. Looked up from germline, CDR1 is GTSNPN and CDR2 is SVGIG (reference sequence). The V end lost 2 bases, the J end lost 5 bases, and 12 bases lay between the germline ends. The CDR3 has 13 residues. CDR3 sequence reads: CAWSSGAGETQYF. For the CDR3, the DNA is TGTGCCTGGAGTTCGGGTGCCGGGGAGACCCAGTACTTC.

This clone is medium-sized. In DNA form, the CDR3 reads TGTGCCAGCAGCCAAGTAACAGGATCTTATGGCTACACCTTC. It encodes CASSQVTGSYGYTF. The chain is built from TRBV14 and TRBJ1-2; tentatively, D is TRBD1 (5 bases). Between the trimmed V and J ends, which lost 1 base and 5 bases, there was a span of 11 bases. The germline V gene has CDR1 SGHDN and CDR2 FVKESK. The CDR3 is made up of 14 amino acids.